A single sample gave rise to the 16 T cell receptor beta chains below, sequenced in a study of control samples from healthy donors and cancer patients. Data came from immunoSEQ multiplex PCR; TCRdb stores just in-frame clones and leaves some out. The sample records more than 70,000 clones, roughly 93% being singletons. What was sequenced was blood. These receptors all stem from a woman aged 30 to 39 in good health.

This chain uses TRBV2 with TRBJ2-1; 7 positions agree with TRBD1. J gave up 6 bases and V 8 bases, and 7 bases lay outside the gene matches. This CDR3 has 13 amino acids. Germline assignment: CDR1 SNHLY and CDR2 FYNNEI. The CDR3 spells CASAPDRANEQFF. CDR3 sequence (DNA): TGTGCCAGCGCCCCTGACAGGGCCAATGAGCAGTTCTTC.

V usage is TRBV3-1 (or the pseudogene TRBV3-2) and J usage is TRBJ2-6; 7 bases match TRBD1. V was clipped by 1 base and J by 0 bases; unmatched bases: 9. The germline CDR1 and CDR2 sequences are LGHDT and YNNKEL (reference sequence). The CDR3 length is 19 residues. CDR3 in DNA: TGTGCCAGCAGCCAAGTAGTAGGGGACAGTCGCTCTGGGGCCAACGTCCTGACTTTC. Translating gives CASSQVVGDSRSGANVLTF.

V gene TRBV9 combines with J gene TRBJ2-3; D unresolved. Trimming shortened V by 3 bases and J by 2 bases, and 4 bases separated the two germline ends. The germline V gene has CDR1 SGDLS and CDR2 YYNGEE. This CDR3 has 12 residues. The CDR3 coding sequence is TGTGCCAGCAGCGGGCTCACAGATACGCAGTATTTT. Its translation: CASSGLTDTQYF.

In this sample, this clone turned up a few times. The CDR3 DNA is TGTGCCGTCAGACCGGGACTAGGACAAGAGACCCAGTACTTC. Protein product: CAVRPGLGQETQYF. The V gene is TRBV6-5, the J gene TRBJ2-5, with 8 positions matching TRBD2. The CDR3 spans 14 residues. J lost 2 bases, V lost 11 bases, and 10 bases had no gene match. CDR1 MNHEY and CDR2 SVGAGI come from the germline V gene.

The V gene is TRBV2, the J gene TRBJ2-2, with TRBD2 identical over 9 bases. CDR3 length: 19 residues. Germline V gene data show CDR1 as SNHLY and CDR2 as FYNNEI. Trimming removed 6 bases from V and 6 bases from J; junction bases left unmatched: 20. In nucleotides, the CDR3 is TGTGCCAGCAGGGAACCAGATAGCGGGGGCCCCGAAAAGTCCGGGGAGCTGTTTTTT. This gives the protein CASREPDSGGPEKSGELFF.

V gene TRBV28 combines with J gene TRBJ2-1; 7 bases are a match to TRBD2. Germline trimming cut 8 bases from V and 10 bases from J; bases unmatched to any gene: 5. CDR1 and CDR2 (germline): MDHEN, SYDVKM. The CDR3 totals 11 residues. The CDR3 sequence is CASGGGYEQFF. The DNA of the CDR3 is TGTGCCAGCGGGGGAGGGTACGAGCAGTTCTTC.

The V and J genes are TRBV12-3 or TRBV12-4 and TRBJ1-2, with D unresolved. The ends were cut back, 4 bases at V and 4 bases at J, with 7 bases in the middle. The CDR3 is 12 amino acids. The CDR3 reads CASSYGTYGYTF. The CDR3 coding sequence is TGTGCCAGCAGTTATGGCACCTATGGCTACACCTTC.

The chain joins TRBV5-1 to TRBJ2-5, with 10 bases that match TRBD1. V gave up 3 bases and J gave up 5 bases; unmatched junction bases: 4. The V gene's germline CDR1 is SGHRS and CDR2 YFSETQ. The CDR3 is 14 amino acids. CDR3 residues: CASSSRTGGETQYF. CDR3 bases: TGCGCCAGCAGCTCGAGGACAGGGGGGGAGACCCAGTACTTC.

The rearrangement uses TRBV10-3 and TRBJ1-3; tentative D call: TRBD1 (5 bases). This CDR3 has 15 amino acids. The germline CDR1 and CDR2 sequences are ENHRY and SYGVKD. V lost 4 bases, J lost 0 bases, and 10 bases lay in between. CDR3 amino acids: CAISGTPDSGNTIYF. In DNA form, the CDR3 reads TGTGCCATCAGTGGGACACCTGACTCTGGAAACACCATATATTTT.

This sequence joins TRBV5-4 and TRBJ2-3, with 8 nucleotides matching TRBD2. The CDR3 has 16 amino acids. V lost 4 bases to trimming and J lost 1 base; unmatched junction nucleotides: 8. Germline loops: CDR1 SGHNT, CDR2 YYREEE (reference sequence). CDR3: CASSPPPGLGTDTQYF. CDR3 in DNA: TGTGCCAGCAGCCCCCCACCGGGACTAGGCACAGATACGCAGTATTTT.

This rearrangement joins TRBV5-1 to TRBJ2-7, with D possibly matching TRBD2 (5 bases). The V gene lost 4 bases and the J gene lost 2 bases, with 13 bases spanning the gap. Germline CDR1 SGHRS, CDR2 YFSETQ. The CDR3 totals 14 residues. The CDR3 DNA is TGCGCCAGCAGCCCAACCGGGGATACCTACGAGCAGTACTTC. Protein sequence: CASSPTGDTYEQYF. Full variable domain (remainder filled in from reference TRBV5-1 and TRBJ2-7): KAGVTQTPRYLIKTRGQQVTLSCSPISGHRSVSWYQQTPGQGLQFLFEYFSETQRNKGNFPGRFSGRQFSNSRSEMNVSTLELGDSALYLCASSPTGDTYEQYFGPGTRLTVT.

The J gene is TRBJ1-4, the V gene TRBV18; 7 nucleotides align to TRBD1. Per the germline V gene, CDR1 is KGHSH and CDR2 is LQKENI. V dropped 2 bases and J dropped 3; count of bases not matched to a gene: 3. The CDR3 extends over 15 amino acids. The chain's CDR3 is CASSPGQAPNEKLFF. The CDR3 DNA reads TGTGCCAGCTCACCAGGACAGGCGCCTAATGAAAAACTGTTTTTT.

The chain employs TRBV5-1 and TRBJ2-1, with TRBD1 identical over 7 bases. The germline gives CDR1 SGHRS, CDR2 YFSETQ. The trim removed 4 bases at V and 2 bases at J, leaving 6 bases unmatched. This CDR3 has 15 amino acids. CDR3 nucleotide sequence: TGCGCCAGCAGCCCTCGACAGGGAACCTACAATGAGCAGTTCTTC. It codes for CASSPRQGTYNEQFF.

This rearrangement joins TRBV3-1 (or the pseudogene TRBV3-2) to TRBJ2-3; D not resolved. The CDR3 totals 12 residues. Trimming removed 7 bases from V and 5 bases from J, with 10 bases in between. CDR1 and CDR2 from the germline V gene are LGHDT and YNNKEL (reference sequence). This chain's CDR3 is CASISSGDTQYF. The CDR3 DNA is TGTGCCAGCATTTCTAGTGGAGATACGCAGTATTTT.

CDR3 sequence reads: CASRPGTVRISNYGYTF. The CDR3 bases are TGTGCCAGCAGACCCGGGACGGTCCGCATTTCTAACTATGGCTACACCTTC. The chain links TRBV5-6 to TRBJ1-2; tentative D call: TRBD1 (5 bases). The CDR3 spans 17 residues. Between the trimmed V and J ends, which lost 5 bases and 0 bases, there was a span of 20 bases. The germline V gene encodes CDR1 SGHDT and CDR2 YYEEEE.

A single count supports this clone. V and J are TRBV29-1 and TRBJ2-7; 11 bases agree with TRBD2. Germline CDR1 and CDR2: SQVTM and ANQGSEA. The CDR3 is 14 residues long. J was trimmed by 7 bases and V by 6 bases; bases with no gene match: 11. CDR3 region: CSVGGTSGGGEQYF. The DNA for the CDR3 is TGCAGCGTAGGCGGGACTAGCGGTGGAGGGGAGCAGTACTTC.